This passage covers 13 T cell receptor beta chains from one sample sequenced in a study of cytomegalovirus exposure and HLA in healthy donors (dated by TCRdb to about 2017). Libraries were prepared through the immunoSEQ multiplex PCR assay. The multiplex PCR relied on a mix of 60 forward primers for TCR Vbeta segments and 13 reverse primers for TCR Jbeta segments. TCRdb's version of the immuneACCESS table is confined to in-frame rearrangements and falls short of the full clone set. An unresolved V gene accounts for under half of the shortfall where checked; the remainder is of unknown origin. This sample lists about 190,000 clones; 84% were detected once. The top ten clonotypes cover 2% to 3% of the sample. The specimen sequenced was PBMCs. These receptors came from a woman aged 50 to 65 in good health and CMV-seropositive.

The gene calls are TRBV2 and TRBJ1-2; 8 bases align to TRBD1. The CDR3 loop spans 13 amino acids. Germline trimming cut 7 bases from V and 6 bases from J; bases unmatched to any gene: 7. Germline lookup yields CDR1 SNHLY and CDR2 FYNNEI. CDR3 in amino acids: CASKGQGRDGYTF. The CDR3 nucleotides read TGTGCCAGCAAAGGACAGGGAAGAGATGGCTACACCTTC.

The chain links TRBV6-5 to TRBJ2-7; D is possibly TRBD2 (6 bases). The CDR3 has 14 amino acids. CDR1 is MNHEY, CDR2 SVGAGI, per germline. V shed 6 bases and J shed 0 bases, with 12 bases lying between them. The CDR3 loop reads CASSPGGVSYEQYF. The CDR3 coding sequence is TGTGCCAGCAGCCCAGGAGGGGTCTCCTACGAGCAGTACTTC.

J is TRBJ1-5 and V is TRBV7-8, with TRBD1 matching over 8 bases. Germline loops: CDR1 SGHVS, CDR2 FQNEAQ. The V gene end was trimmed by 6 bases and the J gene end by 4 bases; junction bases not matched to a gene: 5. The CDR3 loop spans 14 amino acids. CDR3 protein: CASRTGEVNQPQHF. In DNA, the CDR3 is TGTGCCAGCAGGACAGGGGAAGTGAATCAGCCCCAGCATTTT.

This clone was seen only once. The chain uses TRBV7-9 and TRBJ2-7, with D possibly being TRBD2 (7 bases). Trimming removed 2 bases from V and 5 bases from J, with 16 bases in between. CDR3 length: 15 residues. Germline-derived CDR1 and CDR2 are SEHNR and FQNEAQ (reference sequence). CDR3 sequence: CASSLLRGGGDEQYF. CDR3 sequence (DNA): TGTGCCAGCAGCTTATTACGCGGGGGCGGGGACGAGCAGTACTTC.

The genes are TRBV9 and TRBJ2-7; 8 bases fit TRBD2. In germline, CDR1 is SGDLS, CDR2 YYNGEE. V dropped 1 base and J dropped 6; count of bases not matched to a gene: 12. The CDR3 is made up of 16 amino acids. In DNA, the CDR3 is TGTGCCAGCAGCGTAAACCTCGGGGGGGCCGGGAGCGAGCAGTACTTC. It is translated as CASSVNLGGAGSEQYF.

The gene calls are TRBV2 and TRBJ1-6; 7 nucleotides align to TRBD1. The trim removed 5 bases at V and 6 bases at J, leaving 7 bases unmatched. The CDR3 runs 15 residues. Germline V gives CDR1 SNHLY, CDR2 FYNNEI. CDR3 region: CASSLRGEGNSPLHF. The CDR3 bases are TGTGCCAGCAGTCTCAGGGGGGAAGGTAATTCACCCCTCCACTTT. Based on the CDR3 plus reference TRBV2 and TRBJ1-6, the full variable domain is EPEVTQTPSHQVTQMGQEVILRCVPISNHLYFYWYRQILGQKVEFLVSFYNNEISEKSEIFDDQFSVERPDGSNFTLKIRSTKLEDSAMYFCASSLRGEGNSPLHFGNGTRLTVT.

The chain uses TRBV9 and TRBJ2-5; 9 bases fit TRBD2. With V trimmed by 4 bases and J by 2 bases, 18 bases remained unmatched. This CDR3 is built from 19 residues. Germline CDR1 is SGDLS and CDR2 is YYNGEE. CDR3 protein: CASSTRPSPAGGLQETQYF. As DNA, the CDR3 is TGTGCCAGCAGCACCAGACCCTCACCAGCGGGGGGACTACAAGAGACCCAGTACTTC.

This clone has only a few counts. The chain combines TRBV27 with TRBJ1-2; D is possibly TRBD1 (6 bases). The CDR3 covers 12 residues. CDR1 is MNHEY, CDR2 SMNVEV, per germline (reference sequence). Between the trimmed V and J ends, which lost 8 bases and 3 bases, there was a span of 10 bases. The CDR3 DNA follows: TGTGCCAGCGGCGGGGGGCACTATGGCTACACCTTC. Protein: CASGGGHYGYTF.

This sequence joins TRBV5-1 and TRBJ2-3, with TRBD1 identical over 11 bases. The germline gives CDR1 SGHRS, CDR2 YFSETQ. CDR3 size: 15 residues. The trim removed 3 bases at V and 4 bases at J, leaving 4 bases unmatched. This chain's CDR3 is CASSSGQGGSDTQYF. CDR3 nucleotide sequence: TGCGCCAGCAGCTCGGGACAGGGGGGTTCAGATACGCAGTATTTT.

V is TRBV4-2 and J is TRBJ1-6; D is ambiguous. The CDR3 runs 13 residues. The germline V gene encodes CDR1 LGHNA and CDR2 YNFKEQ. Deletions cut 0 bases from V and 14 bases from J, with 11 bases between. CDR3 sequence reads: CASSQELGRTLHF. The CDR3 region has the DNA TGTGCCAGCAGCCAAGAACTGGGCCGCACCCTCCACTTT.

This chain links TRBV6-5 with TRBJ2-7; TRBD1 agrees at 12 bases. Losses at the gene ends were 1 base for V and 6 bases for J; bases not matched to a gene: 7. CDR3 length equals 16 residues. Germline loops: CDR1 MNHEY, CDR2 SVGAGI. CDR3: CASSYYPGTGGGEQYF. In DNA form, the CDR3 reads TGTGCCAGCAGTTACTATCCCGGGACAGGGGGCGGCGAGCAGTACTTC.

The rearrangement joins TRBV5-1 to TRBJ2-5; D is undetermined. CDR1 is SGHRS and CDR2 is YFSETQ in the germline V gene. V shed 0 bases and J shed 2 bases, with 8 bases lying between them. The CDR3 consists of 14 residues. The CDR3 loop is CASSLDGRQETQYF. The CDR3 nucleotides read TGCGCCAGCAGCTTGGATGGCAGACAAGAGACCCAGTACTTC.

The V gene is TRBV7-2, the J gene TRBJ2-1, with 9 nucleotides matching TRBD2. V lost 6 bases and J lost 9; bases outside the gene matches: 6. The germline CDR1 and CDR2 sequences are SGHTA and FQGNSA. This CDR3 is 13 amino acids long. CDR3 protein: CASRQIAGAEQFF. The DNA of the CDR3 is TGTGCCAGCAGACAGATAGCGGGGGCTGAGCAGTTCTTC.